This T cell receptor beta chain was captured by sequencing in a study of T-cell reconstitution after alpha-beta-depleted transplantation in children. The CDR3 totals 10 residues. Deletions cut 5 bases from V and 8 bases from J, with 7 bases between. The germline CDR1 and CDR2 sequences are SQVTM and ANQGSEA. In this sample, this clonotype turned up many times. Unique molecular identifiers were built into the TCRbeta library. Via MiXCR, TCRdb re-called the PCR reads, giving one row per CDR3 protein. The top ten clones hold roughly 14% of a sample with 550,000 to 600,000 distinct CDR3 sequences, roughly 24% of them seen once.

The input for sequencing was PBMCs, mostly from graft donor cells, taken 360 days after TCRalphabeta/CD19-depleted stem cell transplant. The clonotype originates from a boy under three years old who had a stem cell transplant for acute myeloid leukemia, so the T cells may come from the graft donor. The chain links TRBV29-1 to TRBJ2-1, with unresolved D. Here the CDR3 DNA reads TGCAGCGTTATAGTGTATGAGCAGTTCTTC. This encodes CSVIVYEQFF.